This T cell receptor beta chain derives from a study of shared clonotypes between healthy human individuals. Profiling relied on immunoSEQ multiplex PCR, and the TCRdb table lists in-frame clones only, not all of them. The sample includes approximately 840,000 clones, about 97% of them seen just once. Naive CD8 cells, CD45RO-negative and positively selected for CCR7, excluded terminally differentiated effector memory CD45RA+ cells. The CDR3 sequence is 14 residues long. CDR1 and CDR2 from the germline V gene are SGHTA and FQGNSA. Trimming at V came to 7 bases and at J to 5 bases, leaving 4 bases not matched to a gene.

What was sequenced was naive CD8+ T cells sorted from blood. The sequence was obtained from a man under 40 in good health. The genes are TRBV7-2 and TRBJ2-1; 11 bases align to TRBD2. The CDR3 DNA reads as TGTGCCAGCAAGCCGGGACTAGCGGACAATGAGCAGTTCTTC. Protein sequence: CASKPGLADNEQFF. Drawing the rest from reference TRBV7-2 and TRBJ2-1, the complete variable domain is GAGVSQSPSNKVTEKGKDVELRCDPISGHTALYWYRQSLGQGLEFLIYFQGNSAPDKSGLPSDRFSAERTGGSVSTLTIQRTQQEDSAVYLCASKPGLADNEQFFGPGTRLTVL.